The 21 T cell receptor beta chains given below trace back to one sample, sequenced in a study of blood T cells in healthy people across ages. Using a J-beta primer mix together with a sample-barcoded 5' primer, a second PCR was run for roughly 7 to 12 cycles. TCRdb re-called the 5' RACE reads through MiXCR, storing one row per CDR3 protein. In the table there are 1,500,000 or so distinct CDR3 sequences, roughly 59% of which are singletons. The sample taken for sequencing was blood. The origin of the receptors is a man between 18 and 29 years old in good health.

The CDR3 here is CSAEQDVTYYGYTF. The DNA for the CDR3 is TGCAGTGCCGAGCAGGACGTGACGTACTATGGCTACACCTTC. The genes are TRBV20-1 and TRBJ1-2; D not certain. The V end lost 6 bases, the J end lost 3 bases, and 17 bases lay between the germline ends. CDR3 length: 14 amino acids. Germline CDR1 is DFQATT and CDR2 is SNEGSKA (reference sequence).

CDR3 DNA: TGTGCCAGCAGGAGTGGGACAGACGTCCACGAGCAGTACTTC. It translates to CASRSGTDVHEQYF. This chain joins TRBV28 and TRBJ2-7; 7 nucleotides line up with TRBD1. This CDR3 has 14 residues. V shed 6 bases and J 5 bases; nucleotides not matched to a gene: 10. CDR1 is MDHEN, CDR2 SYDVKM, per germline.

V gene TRBV6-1 combines with J gene TRBJ2-5; D call uncertain. The V and J ends lost 3 bases and 2 bases respectively, with 13 bases between them. Germline CDR1 MNHNS, CDR2 SASEGT. The CDR3 is 15 amino acids. CDR3 in amino acids: CASSDSTRHQETQYF. The CDR3 bases are TGTGCCAGCAGTGACTCGACCCGGCATCAAGAGACCCAGTACTTC.

In regard to this clonotype: Sequence at one end of the junction differs from germline and may be a read error. The CDR3 loop is CASSFVSSGGYKGNEQFF. The CDR3 DNA reads as TGTGCTAGCAGCTTCGTGTCTAGTGGGGGCTATAAAGGCAATGAGCAGTTCTTC. V and J are TRBV7-7 and TRBJ2-1; the D gene is possibly TRBD1 (6 bases). The CDR3 length is 18 residues. In germline, CDR1 is SSHAT, CDR2 FNYEAQ (reference sequence).

V is TRBV11-2 and J is TRBJ2-1; D gene unclear. The last part of the DNA fits TRBJ2-7 better; the J call may be wrong. The CDR3 is 18 residues long. Germline V gene sequence: CDR1 SGHAT, CDR2 FQNNGV. CDR3 region: CASSLVDERTSSYNEQYF. The CDR3 coding sequence is TGTGCCAGCAGCTTAGTAGACGAGCGCACGAGCTCCTACAATGAGCAGTACTTC.

The chain links TRBV5-1 to TRBJ2-7, with D tentatively TRBD1 (6 bases). The CDR3 consists of 16 residues. Germline assignment: CDR1 SGHRS and CDR2 YFSETQ. Between the trimmed V and J ends, which lost 0 bases and 4 bases, there was a span of 17 bases. CDR3: CASSLGAGTHTYEQYF. DNA for the CDR3: TGCGCCAGCAGCTTGGGGGCAGGGACACATACGTACGAGCAGTACTTC.

In its sample, this clonotype was seen a few times. V usage is TRBV11-2 and J usage is TRBJ2-7; tentative D call: TRBD2 (5 bases). Germline-derived CDR1 and CDR2 are SGHAT and FQNNGV. V was trimmed by 5 bases and J by 2 bases, leaving 10 bases between them. The length of the CDR3 is 13 residues. The CDR3 DNA is TGTGCCAGCAGCCAGGAGGCCCCCTACGAGCAGTACTTC. As protein: CASSQEAPYEQYF.

This chain joins TRBV14 and TRBJ2-2, with 7 bases identical to TRBD1. V was clipped by 3 bases and J by 0 bases; unmatched bases: 10. The CDR3 contains 18 residues. Germline V gene sequence: CDR1 SGHDN, CDR2 FVKESK. The CDR3 DNA is TGTGCCAGCAGCCATCCAACATCCGGGACAGCGAACACCGGGGAGCTGTTTTTT. Translated: CASSHPTSGTANTGELFF. Complete variable domain (other parts from reference TRBV14 and TRBJ2-2): EAGVTQFPSHSVIEKGQTVTLRCDPISGHDNLYWYRRVMGKEIKFLLHFVKESKQDESGMPNNRFLAERTGGTYSTLKVQPAELEDSGVYFCASSHPTSGTANTGELFFGEGSRLTVL.

V and J are TRBV20-1 and TRBJ2-3, with no clear D. Between the trimmed V and J ends, which lost 2 bases and 2 bases, there was a span of 5 bases. The CDR3 contains 12 residues. From germline, CDR1 is DFQATT and CDR2 SNEGSKA (reference sequence). The CDR3 DNA is TGCAGTGCTAGACACGACACAGATACGCAGTATTTT. This sequence encodes CSARHDTDTQYF.

This clonotype was recorded a few times. The chain uses TRBV18 and TRBJ1-5, with a tentative D call TRBD1 (6 bases). Looked up from germline, CDR1 is KGHSH and CDR2 is LQKENI. With 5 bases removed from V and 6 bases from J, the gap between germline ends came to 11 bases. This CDR3 is 13 amino acids long. The CDR3 spells CASSEGVRQPQHF. The CDR3 nucleotides are TGTGCCAGCTCAGAGGGGGTACGTCAGCCCCAGCATTTT.

J is TRBJ1-6 and V is TRBV7-2, with 9 bases matching TRBD1. V dropped 3 bases and J dropped 8; count of bases not matched to a gene: 5. This CDR3 region has 15 residues. Germline CDR1 and CDR2: SGHTA and FQGNSA. The CDR3 is CASSFRGQGHSPLHF. CDR3 DNA sequence: TGTGCCAGCAGCTTCCGAGGACAGGGGCATTCACCCCTCCACTTT.

The V and J genes are TRBV20-1 and TRBJ1-2, with 7 bases identical to TRBD1. J gave up 5 bases and V 6 bases, and 6 bases lay outside the gene matches. Germline V gene data show CDR1 as DFQATT and CDR2 as SNEGSKA (reference sequence). The CDR3 length is 12 residues. CDR3 sequence: CSAPTGKYGYTF. The CDR3 DNA sequence: TGCAGTGCCCCGACAGGGAAATATGGCTACACCTTC.

This clonotype was found a few times. V is TRBV7-2 and J is TRBJ2-3; TRBD1 might be the D (5 bases). Germline loops: CDR1 SGHTA, CDR2 FQGNSA. This CDR3 contains 15 residues. V was shortened by 4 bases and J by 0 bases, with 11 bases between the two germline ends. CDR3 sequence (DNA): TGTGCCAGCAGCTCCACCCCAGGGAGCACAGATACGCAGTATTTT. It is translated as CASSSTPGSTDTQYF.

This rearrangement joins TRBV20-1 to TRBJ2-3, with TRBD2 matching over 11 bases. Germline V CDR1 and CDR2: DFQATT, SNEGSKA (reference sequence). This CDR3 comprises 15 residues. The V and J ends lost 5 bases and 3 bases, in that order; junction bases with no gene match: 7. This CDR3 reads CSAEGLAGTTDTQYF. In nucleotides, the CDR3 is TGCAGTGCTGAAGGACTAGCGGGTACGACAGATACGCAGTATTTT.

The chain combines TRBV3-1 with TRBJ2-1; 9 bases agree with TRBD2. Germline assignment: CDR1 LGHDT and CDR2 YNNKEL (reference sequence). The CDR3 extends over 19 amino acids. Trimming at V came to 3 bases and at J to 3 bases, leaving 15 bases not matched to a gene. Written as DNA, the CDR3 is TGTGCCAGCAGCCATAGGGAGGTAGCGGGGGTCCGCTACTACAATGAGCAGTTCTTC. It encodes CASSHREVAGVRYYNEQFF.

This clonotype was observed a handful of times. The V call is TRBV15, the J call TRBJ2-3; no clear D gene. CDR1 is LNHNV and CDR2 is YYDKDF in the germline V gene (reference sequence). The CDR3 has 15 residues. Trimming took off 0 bases at V and 2 bases at J, with 9 bases between the two ends. The CDR3 reads CATSRDLRHTDTQYF. Written as DNA, the CDR3 is TGTGCCACCAGCAGAGATCTCAGGCACACAGATACGCAGTATTTT.

This chain joins TRBV12-3 or TRBV12-4 and TRBJ1-1; unclear D gene. V gave up 6 bases and J gave up 7 bases, with 15 bases separating them. This CDR3 has 13 amino acids. The CDR3 loop is CASSKTERVEAFF. CDR3 DNA sequence: TGTGCCAGCAGCAAAACAGAAAGAGTTGAAGCTTTCTTT.

The chain has TRBV3-1 and TRBJ2-1; 9 nucleotides match TRBD2. Trimming cost V 4 bases and J 7 bases; bases outside gene matches: 8. The CDR3 consists of 15 residues. CDR1 and CDR2 from the germline V gene are LGHDT and YNNKEL (reference sequence). This CDR3 is CASSPVSGRVNEQFF. As DNA, the CDR3 is TGTGCCAGCAGCCCCGTTAGCGGGAGAGTTAATGAGCAGTTCTTC.

V and J are TRBV7-2 and TRBJ1-2; no firm D call. Germline-derived CDR1 and CDR2 are SGHTA and FQGNSA. This CDR3 contains 14 residues. Trimming cost V 0 bases and J 3 bases, with 8 bases left between them. This CDR3 is CASSLAEAHYGYTF. The DNA of the CDR3 is TGTGCCAGCAGCTTAGCGGAAGCCCACTATGGCTACACCTTC. The whole variable domain, filled in from reference TRBV7-2 and TRBJ1-2, reads GAGVSQSPSNKVTEKGKDVELRCDPISGHTALYWYRQSLGQGLEFLIYFQGNSAPDKSGLPSDRFSAERTGGSVSTLTIQRTQQEDSAVYLCASSLAEAHYGYTFGSGTRLTVV.

The chain is built from TRBV24-1 and TRBJ1-6; the D is unclear. V lost 3 bases and J 8 bases, leaving 4 bases between the germline ends. CDR1 KGHDR and CDR2 SFDVKD come from the germline V gene. The CDR3 spans 12 residues. CDR3 nucleotides: TGTGCCACCAGTGATGGGCATTCACCCCTCCACTTT. This gives the protein CATSDGHSPLHF.

The genes are TRBV28 and TRBJ2-1, with TRBD1 matching 8 bases. The CDR3 contains 16 residues. In germline, CDR1 is MDHEN, CDR2 SYDVKM. The trim removed 7 bases at V and 4 bases at J, leaving 12 bases unmatched. CDR3 sequence reads: CASTHLQGVGYNEQFF. The CDR3 bases are TGTGCCAGCACCCACCTACAGGGGGTAGGGTACAATGAGCAGTTCTTC.